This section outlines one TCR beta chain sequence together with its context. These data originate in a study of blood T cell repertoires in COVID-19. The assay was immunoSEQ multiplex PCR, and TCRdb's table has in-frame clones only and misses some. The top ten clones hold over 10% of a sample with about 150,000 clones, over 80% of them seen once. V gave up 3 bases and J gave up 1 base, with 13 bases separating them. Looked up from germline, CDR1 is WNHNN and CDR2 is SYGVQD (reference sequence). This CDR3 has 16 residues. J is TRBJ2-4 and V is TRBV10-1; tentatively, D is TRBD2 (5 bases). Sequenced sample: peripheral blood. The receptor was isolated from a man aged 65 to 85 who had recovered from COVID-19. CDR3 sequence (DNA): TGCGCCAGCAGTGATGGCTCGGGGTCCGCCAAAAACATTCAGTACTTC. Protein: CASSDGSGSAKNIQYF.